The 21 T cell receptor beta chains below were found in one sample sequenced in a study of OX40 agonist ivuxolimab in advanced cancers. The repertoire was sequenced with immunoSEQ multiplex PCR; TCRdb's copy has only in-frame clones and lacks some. Of about 98,000 clones in the sample, 85% to 95% were seen once. Material: CD4+ or CD8+ T cells sorted from blood, obtained in a trial of the OX40 agonist ivuxolimab. Receptor source: an adult with an advanced solid tumor such as melanoma, head and neck, liver or kidney cancer.

This sequence joins TRBV5-5 and TRBJ2-3; D gene unclear. V lost 2 bases and J lost 2, with 12 bases in between. Germline CDR1 reads SGHKS; CDR2 reads YYEKEE (reference sequence). This CDR3 is 15 amino acids long. The CDR3 protein is CASSFSPFLTDTQYF. The CDR3 nucleotides read TGTGCCAGCAGCTTCAGTCCGTTTCTCACAGATACGCAGTATTTT.

This chain links TRBV20-1 with TRBJ1-2; tentative D call: TRBD1 (5 bases). The germline CDR1 and CDR2 sequences are DFQATT and SNEGSKA (reference sequence). Trimming cost V 5 bases and J 4 bases, with 8 bases left between them. CDR3 length: 11 residues. The CDR3 is CSAGGFYGYTF. The DNA for the CDR3 is TGCAGTGCTGGGGGTTTCTATGGCTACACCTTC.

The chain uses TRBV25-1 and TRBJ2-3; TRBD2 matches 8 bases. V trimming: 3 bases; J trimming: 6 bases; junction bases outside the gene matches: 5. The V gene's germline CDR1 is MGHDK and CDR2 SYGVNS. The CDR3 runs 14 residues. The CDR3 coding sequence is TGTGCCAGCAGTGATCGGCGGGGGGCTGATACGCAGTATTTT. Translating it yields CASSDRRGADTQYF.

The chain is built from TRBV28 and TRBJ2-4; perhaps TRBD1 as D (8 bases). V lost 5 bases and J lost 1, with 15 bases in between. CDR3 length: 16 amino acids. CDR1 MDHEN and CDR2 SYDVKM come from the germline V gene. In DNA form, the CDR3 reads TGTGCCAGCAGTACCCACAGGGGGGGGGCCAAAAACATTCAGTACTTC. Translating it yields CASSTHRGGAKNIQYF.

V and J are TRBV10-2 and TRBJ2-1; 13 bases are a match to TRBD2. This CDR3 has 16 residues. Germline CDR1 is WSHSY and CDR2 is SAAADI. V lost 0 bases to trimming and J lost 11 bases; unmatched junction nucleotides: 7. The CDR3 DNA sequence: TGCGCCAGCAGTGAGTCACTAGCGGGGGGGCCGGAGAAGCAGTTCTTC. This sequence encodes CASSESLAGGPEKQFF.

The CDR3: CASSEPYRGYTF. Here the CDR3 DNA reads TGTGCCAGCAGCGAGCCCTATAGGGGCTACACCTTC. J is TRBJ1-2 and V is TRBV9, with D hard to call. Trimming removed 3 bases from V and 8 bases from J, with 11 bases in between. CDR3 length equals 12 residues. Germline assignment: CDR1 SGDLS and CDR2 YYNGEE.

This chain links TRBV6-4 with TRBJ2-3; 7 positions agree with TRBD1. CDR1 and CDR2 from the germline V gene are MRHNA and SNTAGT. V shed 4 bases, J shed 3 bases, and the junction held 4 bases outside the gene matches. This CDR3 is 14 amino acids long. The CDR3 DNA sequence: TGTGCCAGCAGTGCGACAGGGACAACAGATACGCAGTATTTT. It translates to CASSATGTTDTQYF.

The J gene is TRBJ1-1, the V gene TRBV15, with TRBD1 as a possible D gene (6 bases). This CDR3 is built from 12 residues. Per the germline V gene, CDR1 is LNHNV and CDR2 is YYDKDF (reference sequence). Trimming left V 3 bases short and J 8 bases short, with 10 bases between. This CDR3 reads CATSSYQGEAFF. The CDR3 DNA is TGTGCCACCAGCAGTTACCAGGGGGAAGCTTTCTTT.

The chain is built from TRBV6-5 and TRBJ1-1; D is undetermined. Per germline, CDR1 MNHEY and CDR2 SVGAGI. The V and J ends lost 1 base and 0 bases respectively, with 9 bases between them. The CDR3 consists of 15 residues. The CDR3 coding sequence is TGTGCCAGCAGTTACTTTTCTACAGTGAACACTGAAGCTTTCTTT. Its protein is CASSYFSTVNTEAFF.

The chain links TRBV4-2 to TRBJ1-3, with 7 bases identical to TRBD1. The CDR3 loop spans 16 amino acids. Trimming took 5 bases from V and 0 from J; bases not matched to a gene: 7. Germline lookup yields CDR1 LGHNA and CDR2 YNFKEQ. CDR3 loop: CASSLQQGISGNTIYF. The DNA for the CDR3 is TGTGCCAGCAGCTTACAACAGGGGATCTCTGGAAACACCATATATTTT.

Remarks on this clone: Other DNA sequences in this sample translate to the same CDR3. The rearrangement links TRBV19 to TRBJ1-5; 9 bases are shared with TRBD1. The J segment lost 2 bases and the V segment lost 5 bases, leaving 1 base of the junction unmatched. Germline CDR1 reads LNHDA; CDR2 reads SQIVND (reference sequence). The CDR3 sequence is 14 residues long. CDR3 amino acids: CASSRDRGNQPQHF. The CDR3 nucleotides are TGTGCCAGTAGTCGGGACAGGGGCAATCAGCCCCAGCATTTT.

The chain is built from TRBV20-1 and TRBJ1-2; tentative D call: TRBD1 (5 bases). CDR1 and CDR2 from the germline V gene are DFQATT and SNEGSKA (reference sequence). The CDR3 runs 10 residues. Between the trimmed V and J ends, which lost 4 bases and 8 bases, there was a span of 8 bases. DNA of the CDR3: TGCAGTGCTATCGAGGGGGGCTACACCTTC. It specifies CSAIEGGYTF.

V gene TRBV5-1 combines with J gene TRBJ1-3; D uncertain. Trimming took 2 bases from V and 0 from J, leaving 3 bases between them. CDR1 is SGHRS, CDR2 YFSETQ, per germline. The CDR3 is made up of 13 amino acids. The CDR3 region is CASSFSSGNTIYF. The CDR3 DNA reads TGCGCCAGCAGCTTCAGCTCTGGAAACACCATATATTTT.

The rearrangement joins TRBV5-1 to TRBJ2-7; 8 bases map to TRBD2. V shed 4 bases, J shed 3 bases, and the junction held 15 bases outside the gene matches. Per the germline V gene, CDR1 is SGHRS and CDR2 is YFSETQ. The CDR3 loop spans 17 amino acids. CDR3 sequence reads: CASSPAGGSVTYYEQYF. CDR3 nucleotides: TGCGCCAGCAGCCCGGCGGGGGGATCCGTAACGTACTACGAGCAGTACTTC.

The chain uses TRBV9 and TRBJ1-2; D not resolved. CDR1 is SGDLS, CDR2 YYNGEE, per germline. V dropped 6 bases and J dropped 2 bases, with 14 bases sitting between them. The length of the CDR3 is 14 residues. CDR3 nucleotides: TGTGCCAGCAAGAGGACTTCGGCAAACTATGGCTACACCTTC. Residues: CASKRTSANYGYTF.

The chain combines TRBV4-2 with TRBJ1-3, with D uncertain. The CDR3 runs 14 residues. Germline V gives CDR1 LGHNA, CDR2 YNFKEQ. The germline V and J ends were trimmed by 1 base and 2 bases, with 6 bases remaining between them. The DNA for the CDR3 is TGTGCCAGCAGCCAAGCAGGAACTGGAAACACCATATATTTT. This translates into CASSQAGTGNTIYF.

V usage is TRBV4-2 and J usage is TRBJ2-3; 10 bases align to TRBD2. V shed 0 bases and J 6 bases; nucleotides not matched to a gene: 24. CDR1 is LGHNA, CDR2 YNFKEQ, per germline. The CDR3 is made up of 22 amino acids. CDR3 in amino acids: CASSQEIPTGLAGANWKDTQYF. CDR3 nucleotide sequence: TGTGCCAGCAGCCAAGAGATACCCACAGGGCTAGCGGGAGCCAATTGGAAGGATACGCAGTATTTT.

This clone was seen once. The rearrangement joins TRBV13 to TRBJ1-2; a weak D match, TRBD1 (6 bases). Germline CDR1 PRHDT, CDR2 FYEKMQ (reference sequence). This CDR3 is built from 16 residues. V shed 1 base and J shed 3 bases, with 15 bases lying between them. The CDR3 here is CASSLEWGARDYGYTF. The DNA for the CDR3 is TGTGCCAGCAGCTTAGAATGGGGGGCTCGGGACTATGGCTACACCTTC. Filled out from reference TRBV13 and TRBJ1-2, the complete variable domain reads AAGVIQSPRHLIKEKRETATLKCYPIPRHDTVYWYQQGPGQDPQFLISFYEKMQSDKGSIPDRFSAQQFSDYHSELNMSSLELGDSALYFCASSLEWGARDYGYTFGSGTRLTVV.

V is TRBV7-8 and J is TRBJ2-7; tentative D call: TRBD1 (5 bases). Germline V gene data show CDR1 as SGHVS and CDR2 as FQNEAQ. This CDR3 is 13 amino acids long. V lost 6 bases and J 4 bases, leaving 13 bases between the germline ends. In DNA, the CDR3 is TGTGCCAGCAGTAAATCCAGGGATTACGAGCAGTACGTC. Protein: CASSKSRDYEQYV.

This clone was found once. The chain couples TRBV30 to TRBJ2-1, with 9 nucleotides matching TRBD2. The germline gives CDR1 GTSNPN, CDR2 SVGIG (reference sequence). V was clipped by 2 bases and J by 10 bases; unmatched bases: 12. The CDR3 contains 15 residues. The CDR3 spells CAWSRGGSGSYEQFF. The CDR3 DNA sequence: TGTGCCTGGAGTAGGGGGGGTAGCGGGAGCTACGAGCAGTTCTTC.

The V and J genes are TRBV6-6 and TRBJ2-5; 8 nucleotides agree with TRBD2. J lost 5 bases, V lost 5 bases, and 10 bases had no gene match. Germline CDR1 reads MNHNY; CDR2 reads SVGAGI (reference sequence). The CDR3 runs 15 residues. CDR3 nucleotide sequence: TGTGCCAGCAGTAACCCCGGGGGGGCCGGGGAGACCCAGTACTTC. Its translation is CASSNPGGAGETQYF.